This entry lists 30 T cell receptor beta chains sequenced from one sample in a study of early T cells in non-severe SARS-CoV-2 infection. TCRdb passed the 5' RACE reads through MiXCR, listing each CDR3 protein once. The sample consists of about 45,000 distinct CDR3 sequences, roughly 11% of them appearing once. Input material: whole blood. These receptors came from an adult who was a healthcare worker with PCR-confirmed SARS-CoV-2 infection or an uninfected control (not recorded which).

The rearrangement joins TRBV28 to TRBJ2-1; D is ambiguous. Germline lookup yields CDR1 MDHEN and CDR2 SYDVKM. Trimming left V 4 bases short and J 12 bases short, with 19 bases between. The CDR3 extends over 14 amino acids. CDR3 in amino acids: CASSSGDGALVQFF. The CDR3 DNA reads TGTGCCAGCAGTTCAGGCGACGGCGCTTTGGTGCAGTTCTTC.

At least ten counts were recorded for this clonotype. J is TRBJ1-2 and V is TRBV6-1; possibly TRBD1 for D (5 bases). Germline values: CDR1 MNHNS, CDR2 SASEGT. CDR3 size: 14 residues. With 2 bases removed from V and 7 bases from J, the gap between germline ends came to 14 bases. The CDR3 DNA is TGTGCCAGCAGTGAAATCGTGGGGGAGTCTGGCTACACCTTC. This sequence encodes CASSEIVGESGYTF.

CDR3 DNA sequence: TGTGCCAGTAGTATGGGAGGGGCTGGGGAGCTGTTTTTT. Translating gives CASSMGGAGELFF. The rearrangement joins TRBV19 to TRBJ2-2, with 7 bases identical to TRBD2. The V and J ends lost 3 bases and 8 bases, in that order; junction bases with no gene match: 3. The CDR3 has 13 amino acids. Germline CDR1 is LNHDA and CDR2 is SQIVND (reference sequence).

The V and J genes are TRBV7-8 and TRBJ2-7, with D hard to call. TRBJ2-1 explains the end of the DNA better; the J call may be wrong. Germline CDR1 reads SGHVS; CDR2 reads FQNEAQ. The CDR3 is made up of 12 amino acids. The CDR3 sequence: CASSLIRYEQFF. CDR3 bases: TGTGCCAGCAGCTTAATACGCTACGAGCAGTTCTTC.

The genes are TRBV7-8 and TRBJ2-3; D is unclear. V lost 3 bases and J 0 bases, leaving 10 bases between the germline ends. Germline V gives CDR1 SGHVS, CDR2 FQNEAQ. The CDR3 is 15 amino acids. Here the CDR3 DNA reads TGTGCCAGCAGCTTTGAAGGGCTAAGCACAGATACGCAGTATTTT. The encoded protein is CASSFEGLSTDTQYF.

This clonotype was counted a few times. This chain links TRBV5-5 with TRBJ1-4; 7 bases match TRBD1. CDR3 length: 15 amino acids. With V trimmed by 5 bases and J by 2 bases, 6 bases remained unmatched. Germline V gene data show CDR1 as SGHKS and CDR2 as YYEKEE (reference sequence). The DNA of the CDR3 is TGTGCCAGCAGTTGGACGACAGGGACTAATGAAAAACTGTTTTTT. Residues: CASSWTTGTNEKLFF.

J is TRBJ1-1 and V is TRBV6-5; D might be TRBD1 (6 bases). The CDR3 covers 13 residues. Trimming removed 7 bases from V and 7 bases from J, with 16 bases in between. Germline V gene data show CDR1 as MNHEY and CDR2 as SVGAGI. The CDR3 nucleotides are TGTGCCAGCATCGCGGACAGCAATCTTGAAGCTTTCTTT. Its protein is CASIADSNLEAFF.

The J gene is TRBJ2-2, the V gene TRBV6-1, with 9 bases aligning to TRBD2. V shed 3 bases and J 6 bases; nucleotides not matched to a gene: 2. The germline gives CDR1 MNHNS, CDR2 SASEGT. CDR3 size: 14 residues. The CDR3 reads CASSEKREAGELFF. In DNA form, the CDR3 reads TGTGCCAGCAGTGAGAAGCGGGAGGCCGGGGAGCTGTTTTTT.

This clonotype was counted only a few times. This chain connects TRBV29-1 to TRBJ2-3; 7 bases are shared with TRBD2. Germline V gives CDR1 SQVTM, CDR2 ANQGSEA. V dropped 0 bases and J dropped 4; count of bases not matched to a gene: 4. The CDR3 runs 14 residues. The chain's CDR3 is CSVEEASGPDTQYF. The CDR3 DNA sequence: TGCAGCGTTGAAGAGGCTAGCGGTCCAGATACGCAGTATTTT.

This clonotype was counted a few times. The chain links TRBV5-6 to TRBJ2-7, with a tentative D call TRBD1 (7 bases). V lost 5 bases to trimming and J lost 2 bases, with 20 bases between them. CDR1 is SGHDT and CDR2 is YYEEEE in the germline V gene. CDR3 length: 16 residues. The CDR3 DNA is TGTGCCAGCAGACCCCGACGGGGGACAGAACCCTACGAGCAGTACTTC. It yields the protein CASRPRRGTEPYEQYF.

This chain joins TRBV12-3 or TRBV12-4 and TRBJ1-1, with D unclear. The CDR3 sequence is 16 residues long. V lost 3 bases and J 3 bases, leaving 17 bases between the germline ends. CDR3 in DNA: TGTGCCAGCAGTTTGGACTCAAAGGCGTCGGACACTGAAGCTTTCTTT. Its protein product is CASSLDSKASDTEAFF.

A few counts support this clonotype. The chain joins TRBV29-1 to TRBJ2-7, with D unresolved. V was pared by 3 bases and J by 6 bases, with 9 bases between. The CDR3 length is 11 residues. From germline, CDR1 is SQVTM and CDR2 ANQGSEA. CDR3 nucleotides: TGCAGCGTTGAGTACCAGTTCGAGCAGTACTTC. This encodes CSVEYQFEQYF.

Ten or more counts support this clonotype. This chain uses TRBV1 with TRBJ2-1; the table calls TRBD1, which could not be checked here. TRBV1 is deemed a pseudogene. The CDR3 covers 20 residues. Here the CDR3 DNA reads TGCACCAGCAGCCAAGATTTTATATGTTCTGGGGACGGGGGGAACAATGAGCAGTTCTTC. Its translation: CTSSQDFICSGDGGNNEQFF.

This clonotype came up many times. This chain uses TRBV2 with TRBJ2-1; D is uncertain. The CDR3 has 12 amino acids. Germline loops: CDR1 SNHLY, CDR2 FYNNEI. V lost 4 bases and J lost 5, with 6 bases in between. The CDR3 protein is CASSGLHNEQFF. The CDR3 coding sequence is TGTGCCAGCAGTGGTCTTCACAATGAGCAGTTCTTC.

The chain carries TRBV28 and TRBJ1-2; 7 bases line up with TRBD1. CDR3 length: 13 residues. Germline loops: CDR1 MDHEN, CDR2 SYDVKM. V trimming: 3 bases; J trimming: 7 bases; junction bases outside the gene matches: 5. The CDR3 here is CASSLDRWSGYTF. In DNA, the CDR3 is TGTGCCAGCAGTTTGGACAGGTGGTCTGGCTACACCTTC.

This clonotype has ten or more counts. The chain uses TRBV7-8 and TRBJ2-1; 9 bases are a match to TRBD2. The germline CDR1 and CDR2 sequences are SGHVS and FQNEAQ. V was pared by 7 bases and J by 9 bases, with 10 bases of the junction left unmatched. The CDR3 covers 14 residues. The CDR3 is CASTPLAGASEQFF. The CDR3 DNA reads TGTGCCAGCACTCCTTTAGCGGGAGCGAGTGAGCAGTTCTTC.

This clonotype was recorded at least ten times. CDR3 bases: TGTGCCAGCAGTGACCGGGACCCCCTCACCAATGAGCAGTTCTTC. Its translation is CASSDRDPLTNEQFF. The genes are TRBV12-3 or TRBV12-4 and TRBJ2-1, with D perhaps given as TRBD1 or TRBD2 (5 bases each). The ends were cut back, 5 bases at V and 6 bases at J, with 17 bases in the middle. This CDR3 is 15 amino acids long.

For this clonotype: The junction and the germline gene differ at one end; a read error may be behind it. CDR3: CACSSPEAGGRTYNEQFF. CDR3 coding DNA: TGTGCCTGCAGCTCCCCCGAGGCTGGTGGGAGGACTTACAATGAGCAGTTCTTC. The chain links TRBV7-6 to TRBJ2-1; perhaps TRBD2 as D (6 bases). The germline CDR1 and CDR2 sequences are SGHVS and FNYEAQ. The CDR3 length is 18 residues.

V and J are TRBV20-1 and TRBJ2-7; D assignment may be TRBD1 or TRBD2 (5 bases each). This CDR3 region has 14 residues. Trimming shortened V by 4 bases and J by 2 bases, and 15 bases separated the two germline ends. CDR1 and CDR2 from the germline V gene are DFQATT and SNEGSKA (reference sequence). The CDR3 coding sequence is TGCAGTGCTAAATCCGGGACCTCAACCTACGAGCAGTACTTC. The encoded protein is CSAKSGTSTYEQYF.

V usage is TRBV19 and J usage is TRBJ2-3; TRBD1 or TRBD2 may be the D gene (5 bases each). The V gene lost 6 bases and the J gene lost 5 bases, with 21 bases spanning the gap. This CDR3 contains 16 residues. Germline values: CDR1 LNHDA, CDR2 SQIVND (reference sequence). CDR3 DNA sequence: TGTGCCAGTAGGGCTGGAGACAGAGGGTGGTTAGATACGCAGTATTTT. Translation gives CASRAGDRGWLDTQYF.

This clonotype was observed many times. J is TRBJ2-7 and V is TRBV11-2, with 7 bases lining up with TRBD2. CDR1 and CDR2 from the germline V gene are SGHAT and FQNNGV. V was pared by 3 bases and J by 5 bases, with 7 bases of the junction left unmatched. The CDR3 loop spans 14 amino acids. The CDR3 here is CASSLSGMENEQYF. DNA for the CDR3: TGTGCCAGCAGCTTGAGCGGGATGGAGAACGAGCAGTACTTC.

This clonotype was recorded at least ten times. V is TRBV20-1 and J is TRBJ1-4; tentatively, D is TRBD1 (5 bases). From germline, CDR1 is DFQATT and CDR2 SNEGSKA (reference sequence). V was trimmed by 4 bases and J by 5 bases, leaving 14 bases between them. The CDR3 has 14 amino acids. In DNA form, the CDR3 reads TGCAGTGCTATTTCTGGGACCTCAAATGAAAAACTGTTTTTT. Protein product: CSAISGTSNEKLFF.

This clonotype was counted a few times. This chain joins TRBV7-2 and TRBJ1-2, with TRBD1 identical over 10 bases. CDR3 length: 14 residues. CDR1 is SGHTA and CDR2 is FQGNSA in the germline V gene. The V segment lost 4 bases and the J segment 5 bases; nucleotides outside the gene matches: 4. CDR3 DNA: TGTGCCAGCAGCTCGACAGGGGGCGGATATGGCTACACCTTC. It specifies CASSSTGGGYGYTF.

This clonotype was counted ten times or more. This chain uses TRBV20-1 with TRBJ1-5, with 9 bases aligning to TRBD1. V lost 1 base, J lost 9 bases, and 7 bases stayed unmatched. There are 14 residues in the CDR3. Germline-derived CDR1 and CDR2 are DFQATT and SNEGSKA (reference sequence). The CDR3 DNA follows: TGCAGTGCTAGAGGGACAGGGGATGAGTGGCCCCAGCATTTT. This gives the protein CSARGTGDEWPQHF.

The rearrangement uses TRBV28 and TRBJ2-1; no clear D. V lost 5 bases and J lost 1, with 12 bases in between. CDR1 and CDR2 (germline): MDHEN, SYDVKM. The CDR3 runs to 15 residues. The CDR3 DNA reads TGTGCCAGCAGTCTCCTTAGTTCTTCCTACAATGAGCAGTTCTTC. Its protein product is CASSLLSSSYNEQFF.

This clonotype was seen ten or more times. The chain carries TRBV20-1 and TRBJ2-1; D is perhaps TRBD2 (7 bases). Germline CDR1 and CDR2: DFQATT and SNEGSKA (reference sequence). Trimming took off 4 bases at V and 6 bases at J, with 16 bases between the two ends. This CDR3 is built from 14 residues. The CDR3: CSANRGGRSNEQFF. CDR3 DNA: TGCAGTGCTAATAGGGGGGGGAGGAGCAATGAGCAGTTCTTC.

This clonotype showed up many times. CDR3: CASSFARDSYEQYF. The CDR3 bases are TGTGCCAGCAGCTTCGCCCGGGACAGCTACGAGCAGTACTTC. This chain uses TRBV7-2 with TRBJ2-7; 7 bases agree with TRBD1. V shed 3 bases and J 3 bases; nucleotides not matched to a gene: 5. There are 14 residues in the CDR3. Germline-derived CDR1 and CDR2 are SGHTA and FQGNSA.

This clonotype is medium-sized (0.01 to 0.1%) within its sample. The chain uses TRBV12-3 or TRBV12-4 and TRBJ1-2, with 9 nucleotides matching TRBD1. CDR3 length: 11 residues. V lost 9 bases to trimming and J lost 7 bases; unmatched junction nucleotides: 3. Here the CDR3 reads CASQQGAGYTF. The CDR3 DNA follows: TGTGCCAGTCAACAGGGGGCTGGCTACACCTTC.

The chain recombines TRBV24-1 with TRBJ2-1, with no clear D. The CDR3 consists of 12 residues. CDR1 is KGHDR, CDR2 SFDVKD, per germline. Between the trimmed V and J ends, which lost 0 bases and 7 bases, there was a span of 3 bases. CDR3 sequence reads: CATSDLKNEQFF. In nucleotides, the CDR3 is TGTGCCACCAGTGATTTGAAGAATGAGCAGTTCTTC.

This clonotype has only a few counts. The chain is built from TRBV7-2 and TRBJ2-2; possible D gene TRBD2, 6 bases. Trimming took 0 bases from V and 6 from J, leaving 8 bases between them. The CDR3 extends over 14 amino acids. Germline V gives CDR1 SGHTA, CDR2 FQGNSA. CDR3 sequence: CASSLATGAGELFF. CDR3 nucleotide sequence: TGTGCCAGCAGCTTAGCGACGGGGGCCGGGGAGCTGTTTTTT.